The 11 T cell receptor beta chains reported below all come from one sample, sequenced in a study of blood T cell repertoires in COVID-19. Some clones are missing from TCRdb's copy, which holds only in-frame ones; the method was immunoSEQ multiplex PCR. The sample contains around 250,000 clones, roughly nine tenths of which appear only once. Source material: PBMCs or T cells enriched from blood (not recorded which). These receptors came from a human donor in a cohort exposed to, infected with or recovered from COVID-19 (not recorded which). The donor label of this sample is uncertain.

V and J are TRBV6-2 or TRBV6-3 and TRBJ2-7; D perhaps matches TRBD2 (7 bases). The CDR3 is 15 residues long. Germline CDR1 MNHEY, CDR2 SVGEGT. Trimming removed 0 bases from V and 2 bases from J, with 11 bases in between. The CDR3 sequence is CASSYSRGAAYEQYF. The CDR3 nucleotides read TGTGCCAGCAGTTACTCCCGGGGGGCCGCCTACGAGCAGTACTTC.

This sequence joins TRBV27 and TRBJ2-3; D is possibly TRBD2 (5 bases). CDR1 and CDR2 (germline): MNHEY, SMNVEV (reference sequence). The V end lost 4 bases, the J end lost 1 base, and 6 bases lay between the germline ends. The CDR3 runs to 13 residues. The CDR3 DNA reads TGTGCCAGCAGTTGGGGAGGCACAGATACGCAGTATTTT. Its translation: CASSWGGTDTQYF.

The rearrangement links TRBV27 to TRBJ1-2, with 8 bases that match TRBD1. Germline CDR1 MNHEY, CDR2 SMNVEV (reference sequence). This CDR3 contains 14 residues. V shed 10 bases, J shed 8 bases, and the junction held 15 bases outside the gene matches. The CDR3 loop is CATASDREVRGYTF. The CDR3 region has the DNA TGTGCCACTGCGTCGGACAGGGAGGTACGGGGCTACACCTTC.

The CDR3 nucleotides read TGTGCCAGCTCACCACCAAGTGTAGTCGGGGAAGCTTTCTTT. Residues: CASSPPSVVGEAFF. The genes are TRBV18 and TRBJ1-1; D is unresolved. The V end was cut by 0 bases, the J end by 8 bases, with 13 bases between. CDR1 is KGHSH, CDR2 LQKENI, per germline. This CDR3 has 14 residues.

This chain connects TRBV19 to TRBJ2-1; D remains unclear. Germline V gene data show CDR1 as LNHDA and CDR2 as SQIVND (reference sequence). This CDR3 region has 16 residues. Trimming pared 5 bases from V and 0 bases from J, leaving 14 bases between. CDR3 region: CASSYQVRSSYNEQFF. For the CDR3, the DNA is TGTGCCAGTAGTTACCAGGTGAGAAGCTCCTACAATGAGCAGTTCTTC.

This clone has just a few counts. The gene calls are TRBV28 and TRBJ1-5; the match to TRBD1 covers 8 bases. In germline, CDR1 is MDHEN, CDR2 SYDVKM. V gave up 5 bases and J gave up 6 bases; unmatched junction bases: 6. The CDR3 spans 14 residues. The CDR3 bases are TGTGCCAGCAGTAAGCAGGGGGCGACTCAGCCCCAGCATTTT. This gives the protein CASSKQGATQPQHF.

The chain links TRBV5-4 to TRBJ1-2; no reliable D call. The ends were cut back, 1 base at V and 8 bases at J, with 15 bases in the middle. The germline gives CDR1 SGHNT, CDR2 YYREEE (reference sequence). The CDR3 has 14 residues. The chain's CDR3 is CASSLRASKTGYTF. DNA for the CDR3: TGTGCCAGCAGCTTGCGTGCGTCAAAAACGGGCTACACCTTC.

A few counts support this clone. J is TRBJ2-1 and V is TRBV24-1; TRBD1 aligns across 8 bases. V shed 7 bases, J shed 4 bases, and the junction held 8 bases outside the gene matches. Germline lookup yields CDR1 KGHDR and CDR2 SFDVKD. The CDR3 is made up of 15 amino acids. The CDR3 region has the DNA TGTGCCACCAGCGTTGACAGGGGATTTTACAATGAGCAGTTCTTC. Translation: CATSVDRGFYNEQFF.

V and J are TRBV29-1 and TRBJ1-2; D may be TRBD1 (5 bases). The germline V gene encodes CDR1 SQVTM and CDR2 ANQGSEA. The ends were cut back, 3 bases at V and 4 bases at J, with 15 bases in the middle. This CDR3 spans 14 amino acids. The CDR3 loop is CSVDGGDGSYGYTF. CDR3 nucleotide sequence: TGCAGCGTTGATGGGGGGGACGGATCCTATGGCTACACCTTC.

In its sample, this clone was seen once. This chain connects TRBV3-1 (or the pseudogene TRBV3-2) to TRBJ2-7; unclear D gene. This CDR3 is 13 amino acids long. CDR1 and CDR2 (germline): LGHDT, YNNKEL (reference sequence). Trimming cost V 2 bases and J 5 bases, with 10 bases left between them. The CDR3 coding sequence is TGTGCCAGCAGCCAACAGGTTTCGGACGAGCAGTACTTC. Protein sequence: CASSQQVSDEQYF.

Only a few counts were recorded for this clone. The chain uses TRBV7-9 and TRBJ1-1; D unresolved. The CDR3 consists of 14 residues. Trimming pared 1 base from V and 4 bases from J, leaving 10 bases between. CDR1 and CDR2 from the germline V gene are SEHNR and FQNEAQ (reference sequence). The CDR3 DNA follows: TGTGCCAGCAGCTTAGATGTGGCGGGCACTGAAGCTTTCTTT. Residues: CASSLDVAGTEAFF.